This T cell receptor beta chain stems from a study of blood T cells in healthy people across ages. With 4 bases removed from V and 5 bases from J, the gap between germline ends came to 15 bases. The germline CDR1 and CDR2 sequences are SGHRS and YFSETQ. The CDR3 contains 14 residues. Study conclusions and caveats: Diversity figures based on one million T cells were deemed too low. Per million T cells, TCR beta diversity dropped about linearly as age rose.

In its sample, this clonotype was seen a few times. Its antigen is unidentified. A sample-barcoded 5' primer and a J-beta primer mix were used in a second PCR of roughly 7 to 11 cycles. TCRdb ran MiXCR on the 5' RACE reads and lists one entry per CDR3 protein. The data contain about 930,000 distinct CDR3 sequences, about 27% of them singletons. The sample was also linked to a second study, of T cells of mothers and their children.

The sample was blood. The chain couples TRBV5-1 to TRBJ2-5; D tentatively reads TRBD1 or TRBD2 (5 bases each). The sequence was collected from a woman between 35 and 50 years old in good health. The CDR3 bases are TGCGCCAGCAGCCCTGGGGACGGGATTGAGACCCAGTACTTC. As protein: CASSPGDGIETQYF.